Presented here are 30 T cell receptor beta chains from one specimen sequenced in a study of blood T cells in healthy people across ages. A second PCR, run for about 6 to 11 cycles, used a sample-barcoded 5' primer plus a J-beta primer mix. TCRdb called the 5' RACE reads again in MiXCR, with one record for every CDR3 protein. The data contain about 1.7 million distinct CDR3 sequences, under 30% of them singletons. The specimen sequenced was blood. Every receptor here comes from a woman younger than 45 in good health.

The table lists this clonotype with a few counts. In DNA form, the CDR3 reads TGTGCCAGCACTGGGGGGAGGGAATCACCCCTCCACTTT. Translating gives CASTGGRESPLHF. V is TRBV7-2 and J is TRBJ1-6, with D tentatively TRBD1 (5 bases). Germline V gene data show CDR1 as SGHTA and CDR2 as FQGNSA. The CDR3 covers 13 residues. V lost 7 bases, J lost 10 bases, and 14 bases lay in between.

This chain joins TRBV2 and TRBJ2-5, with D maybe TRBD2 (7 bases). V was trimmed by 10 bases and J by 5 bases, leaving 17 bases between them. Germline CDR1 is SNHLY and CDR2 is FYNNEI. This CDR3 contains 13 residues. The CDR3 here is CATQEGGVETQYF. CDR3 nucleotides: TGTGCCACCCAGGAGGGGGGGGTGGAGACCCAGTACTTC.

This clonotype was counted between two and nine times. This chain connects TRBV29-1 to TRBJ1-2; D is uncertain. The germline V gene has CDR1 SQVTM and CDR2 ANQGSEA. The CDR3 has 12 amino acids. Trimming stripped 6 bases from V and 8 bases from J, with 16 bases between. The CDR3 nucleotides read TGCAGCGTCACGACACCCCCGAAGGGCTACACCTTC. Amino acids: CSVTTPPKGYTF.

This clonotype has more than one count but fewer than ten. The chain carries TRBV3-1 and TRBJ2-3; 12 bases match TRBD1. Germline lookup yields CDR1 LGHDT and CDR2 YNNKEL (reference sequence). V lost 2 bases, J lost 7 bases, and 10 bases stayed unmatched. The CDR3 has 17 residues. The CDR3 sequence is CASSQRPSGQGANTQYF. CDR3 sequence (DNA): TGTGCCAGCAGCCAACGCCCATCGGGACAGGGGGCGAATACGCAGTATTTT.

This clonotype occurred many times. The V gene is TRBV3-1, the J gene TRBJ1-2; D is undetermined. The length of the CDR3 is 13 residues. Germline-derived CDR1 and CDR2 are LGHDT and YNNKEL (reference sequence). V lost 4 bases and J lost 3, with 9 bases in between. CDR3 sequence (DNA): TGTGCCAGCAGCCTCGACGGATACTATGGCTACACCTTC. Translated: CASSLDGYYGYTF.

This clonotype was counted between two and nine times. The V and J genes are TRBV6-1 and TRBJ1-5; 10 bases align to TRBD1. CDR3 size: 17 residues. Germline V gene sequence: CDR1 MNHNS, CDR2 SASEGT. The J segment lost 4 bases and the V segment lost 4 bases, leaving 10 bases of the junction unmatched. CDR3 sequence: CASSGWDRGLGNQPQHF. CDR3 nucleotide sequence: TGTGCCAGCAGTGGGTGGGACAGGGGTTTAGGGAATCAGCCCCAGCATTTT.

This clonotype was seen a few times. The rearrangement joins TRBV11-2 to TRBJ2-1; no definite D call. The V gene lost 7 bases and the J gene lost 1 base, with 14 bases spanning the gap. CDR3 length equals 15 residues. Germline CDR1 is SGHAT and CDR2 is FQNNGV. The CDR3 bases are TGTGCCAGCACCTCCCCCAGGATTTCCTACAATGAGCAGTTCTTC. It translates to CASTSPRISYNEQFF.

The table lists this clonotype with a few counts. The chain uses TRBV20-1 and TRBJ1-4; D is perhaps TRBD1 (6 bases). The CDR3 is 13 residues long. With 6 bases removed from V and 3 bases from J, the gap between germline ends came to 11 bases. Germline CDR1 and CDR2: DFQATT and SNEGSKA (reference sequence). CDR3 protein: CSAPRGSNEKLFF. The CDR3 DNA sequence: TGCAGTGCCCCGAGGGGGTCTAATGAAAAACTGTTTTTT.

The rearrangement uses TRBV5-1 and TRBJ2-1; TRBD2 might be the D (6 bases). V was pared by 5 bases and J by 4 bases, with 13 bases between. Looked up from germline, CDR1 is SGHRS and CDR2 is YFSETQ. This CDR3 spans 14 amino acids. Written as DNA, the CDR3 is TGCGCCAGCAGGGGAACGGGAGCGTACAATGAGCAGTTCTTC. This encodes CASRGTGAYNEQFF.

The V gene is TRBV10-2, the J gene TRBJ2-3; perhaps TRBD2 as D (6 bases). The CDR3 sequence is 15 residues long. The germline V gene has CDR1 WSHSY and CDR2 SAAADI. Trimming removed 7 bases from V and 0 bases from J, with 14 bases in between. CDR3 sequence: CASKPRAGSTDTQYF. CDR3 in DNA: TGCGCCAGCAAACCTCGTGCGGGGAGCACAGATACGCAGTATTTT.

Details on this clonotype: Relative to the germline gene, one junction end is altered; a read error may explain this. This chain connects TRBV5-1 to TRBJ2-2, with TRBD1 identical over 10 bases. Germline V gene lookup returns CDR1 SGHRS and CDR2 YFSETQ. The CDR3 extends over 16 amino acids. The CDR3 is CASSLAGTGVTGELFF. The CDR3 bases are TGCGCCAGTAGCTTGGCCGGGACAGGGGTTACCGGGGAGCTGTTTTTT.

This chain uses TRBV4-1 with TRBJ2-7; no clear D. Trimming removed 0 bases from V and 6 bases from J, with 6 bases in between. This CDR3 spans 12 amino acids. CDR1 and CDR2 from the germline V gene are MGHRA and YSYEKL. CDR3 sequence: CASSQDEVEQYF. CDR3 sequence (DNA): TGCGCCAGCAGCCAAGATGAGGTCGAGCAGTACTTC.

Worth noting for this clonotype: This may be a read error, as it is one base from a much larger clone. The genes are TRBV12-5 and TRBJ2-4; 7 bases are shared with TRBD1. The CDR3 loop spans 16 amino acids. Germline lookup yields CDR1 LGHNT and CDR2 FRNRAP. V trimming: 0 bases; J trimming: 6 bases; junction bases outside the gene matches: 8. In DNA form, the CDR3 reads TGTGCTAGTGGTTTGGTGGTAGACAGGGACGGAAACATTCAGTACTTC. It encodes CASGLVVDRDGNIQYF.

The chain combines TRBV11-2 with TRBJ2-4; no firm D call. With 1 base removed from V and 8 bases from J, the gap between germline ends came to 12 bases. CDR3 size: 14 residues. Looked up from germline, CDR1 is SGHAT and CDR2 is FQNNGV. CDR3 sequence: CASSLARQSDIQYF. The CDR3 DNA reads TGTGCCAGCAGCTTAGCTCGGCAGTCGGACATTCAGTACTTC.

This clonotype was seen only a few times. A junction end diverges from the germline sequence, so it may reflect a read error. The rearrangement joins TRBV4-3 to TRBJ2-5; D possibly corresponds to TRBD2 (7 bases). Germline assignment: CDR1 LGHNA and CDR2 YSLEER. CDR3 length: 15 residues. CDR3 coding DNA: TGCGCCAGCAGCCAAGATCCAGGGGCGGGGGAGACCCGGTACTTC. Amino acids: CASSQDPGAGETRYF.

A few counts support this clonotype. V and J are TRBV6-6 and TRBJ1-2; D unclear. The germline V and J ends were trimmed by 6 bases and 3 bases, with 5 bases remaining between them. This CDR3 is built from 11 residues. From germline, CDR1 is MNHNY and CDR2 SVGAGI (reference sequence). The CDR3 coding sequence is TGTGCCAGCAGAGTTGACTATGGCTACACCTTC. As protein: CASRVDYGYTF.

This chain connects TRBV7-6 to TRBJ2-1, with TRBD1 matching over 8 bases. V trimming: 1 base; J trimming: 9 bases; junction bases outside the gene matches: 8. CDR1 and CDR2 (germline): SGHVS, FNYEAQ. The CDR3 loop spans 15 amino acids. Here the CDR3 DNA reads TGTGCCAGCAGCTTAGTTGCAGGGGGGACAGGTGAGCAGTTCTTC. This codes for CASSLVAGGTGEQFF.

Comments on this clonotype: The junction does not match germline at one end; this may be a read error. The chain employs TRBV10-2 and TRBJ1-1, with TRBD1 matching over 7 bases. CDR3 length: 13 amino acids. Germline assignment: CDR1 WSHSY and CDR2 SAAADI. DNA for the CDR3: TGCGCCAGCACCATAGACAGGGACACTAAAGCTTTCTTT. Encoded protein: CASTIDRDTKAFF.

This clonotype was counted only a few times. The V gene is TRBV20-1, the J gene TRBJ2-7; 7 bases are shared with TRBD2. CDR1 is DFQATT, CDR2 SNEGSKA, per germline (reference sequence). The CDR3 has 14 amino acids. V lost 4 bases, J lost 2 bases, and 8 bases stayed unmatched. The CDR3 protein is CSAMRLAGAYEQYF. The CDR3 nucleotides are TGCAGTGCTATGAGGTTAGCGGGTGCCTACGAGCAGTACTTC.

There are many counts of this clonotype. The chain recombines TRBV21-1 with TRBJ2-1; TRBD1, the table's D call, lacks a check against the DNA. TRBV21-1 constitutes a pseudogene. This CDR3 is 15 amino acids long. The DNA for the CDR3 is TGTGCCAGCAGCACTACGCCGGGAACCTACAATGAGCAGTTCTTC. It is translated as CASSTTPGTYNEQFF.

Notes on this clonotype: Germline is not matched at one junction end, which may reflect a read error. This sequence joins TRBV5-1 and TRBJ2-7; tentatively, D is TRBD2 (6 bases). Germline CDR1 and CDR2: SGHRS and YFSETQ. This CDR3 is 12 amino acids long. The CDR3, as DNA: TGCTCCAGCAGCAAAACTAGCAACGAGCAGTACTTC. Protein: CSSSKTSNEQYF.

V gene TRBV10-3 combines with J gene TRBJ1-1; 11 bases are shared with TRBD1. CDR3 length: 16 residues. From germline, CDR1 is ENHRY and CDR2 SYGVKD. Trimming at V came to 6 bases and at J to 5 bases, leaving 11 bases not matched to a gene. This CDR3 reads CAIRDHSGQGGTEAFF. In DNA form, the CDR3 reads TGTGCCATCAGGGATCACTCGGGACAGGGGGGGACTGAAGCTTTCTTT.

The chain employs TRBV12-3 or TRBV12-4 and TRBJ2-5, with 12 bases aligning to TRBD2. CDR3 size: 17 residues. J lost 5 bases, V lost 6 bases, and 13 bases had no gene match. The CDR3 sequence: CASSREETSGRRETQYF. CDR3 sequence (DNA): TGTGCCAGCAGCCGGGAAGAGACTAGCGGGAGAAGGGAGACCCAGTACTTC.

Comment on this clonotype: A much larger clone sits a single nucleotide away, making a read error possible. The chain couples TRBV20-1 to TRBJ2-3; 9 bases align to TRBD2. V lost 3 bases and J lost 4; bases outside the gene matches: 11. CDR1 and CDR2 (germline): DFQATT, SNEGSKA (reference sequence). The CDR3 extends over 16 amino acids. For the CDR3, the DNA is TGCAGTGCTAGCCGTGCGTTTCGCGGGGGGGCAGATACGCAGTATTTT. It is translated as CSASRAFRGGADTQYF.

This clonotype was observed a few times. The gene calls are TRBV6-5 and TRBJ2-3; TRBD1 might be the D (5 bases). The CDR3 contains 15 residues. With 0 bases removed from V and 5 bases from J, the gap between germline ends came to 12 bases. Looked up from germline, CDR1 is MNHEY and CDR2 is SVGAGI. CDR3 amino acids: CASSYSSGSGDTQYF. CDR3 coding DNA: TGTGCCAGCAGTTACTCTTCAGGGTCTGGAGATACGCAGTATTTT.

This clonotype was counted many times. The rearrangement uses TRBV7-2 and TRBJ2-1, with 8 bases matching TRBD2. Germline V gene lookup returns CDR1 SGHTA and CDR2 FQGNSA. This CDR3 is 14 amino acids long. Trimming took 4 bases from V and 8 from J; bases not matched to a gene: 7. DNA for the CDR3: TGTGCCAGCAGCTCTAGCGGGCGGGAACATGAGCAGTTCTTC. Protein product: CASSSSGREHEQFF.

Turning to this clonotype: The junction departs from the called germline gene at one end, perhaps through a read error. The J gene is TRBJ2-1, the V gene TRBV30; D call uncertain. Germline lookup yields CDR1 GTSNPN and CDR2 SVGIG (reference sequence). The CDR3 loop spans 14 amino acids. The CDR3 coding sequence is TGTGCCTGGACTCGGACCACAGCCTACAAAGAGCAGTTCTTC. Its protein is CAWTRTTAYKEQFF.

This clonotype was seen at least ten times. The rearrangement uses TRBV15 and TRBJ2-1; 7 bases agree with TRBD1. The trim removed 0 bases at V and 8 bases at J, leaving 10 bases unmatched. In germline, CDR1 is LNHNV, CDR2 YYDKDF (reference sequence). This CDR3 has 16 residues. The CDR3 DNA follows: TGTGCCACCAGCAGAGATTATAGACAGGGTGGGTATGAGCAGTTCTTC. Amino acids: CATSRDYRQGGYEQFF.

V usage is TRBV5-1 and J usage is TRBJ1-2, with D unclear. Germline values: CDR1 SGHRS, CDR2 YFSETQ. Between the trimmed V and J ends, which lost 0 bases and 3 bases, there was a span of 12 bases. There are 15 residues in the CDR3. In DNA, the CDR3 is TGCGCCAGCAGCTTGGAGGGCTTGGATCACTATGGCTACACCTTC. This codes for CASSLEGLDHYGYTF.

The chain couples TRBV15 to TRBJ2-1; D unclear. This CDR3 has 15 residues. With 4 bases removed from V and 5 bases from J, the gap between germline ends came to 15 bases. Germline lookup yields CDR1 LNHNV and CDR2 YYDKDF (reference sequence). This CDR3 is CATSTMQELDNEQFF. CDR3 nucleotides: TGTGCCACCAGCACCATGCAGGAGTTGGACAATGAGCAGTTCTTC.